The clone carrying this T cell receptor (beta chain) was observed a handful of times. Its antigen remains unknown. Template switching with 5'RACE generated the TCR cDNA and added a universal primer site and UMIs. A single record per CDR3 protein comes from TCRdb applying MiXCR to the 5' RACE reads. The sample has a few hundred thousand distinct CDR3 sequences; about 6% are singletons. Trimming removed 3 bases from V and 4 bases from J, with 10 bases in between. In germline, CDR1 is SGHRS, CDR2 YFSETQ. The CDR3 sequence is 14 residues long. The data originate from a study of T cells after yellow fever vaccination. Regarding the study as a whole: CD4 and CD8 compartments shared a small share of clonotypes.

This chain uses TRBV5-1 with TRBJ2-2, with a weak D call TRBD1 (5 bases). This material consisted of PBMCs, taken 5 days after the yellow fever booster vaccination. The receptor was derived from a young man who received the YFV17D yellow fever vaccine. The CDR3 sequence: CASSSTASTGELFF. In nucleotides, the CDR3 is TGCGCCAGCAGCTCGACAGCTTCCACCGGGGAGCTGTTTTTT.